This TCR beta chain originates from a study of patients and donors after allogeneic stem cell transplantation. One entry per CDR3 protein results from TCRdb running MiXCR on the RT-PCR reads. The sample holds 80,000 to 90,000 distinct CDR3 sequences, about 48% seen once. The germline V gene has CDR1 LGHNA and CDR2 YSLEER. This CDR3 region has 17 residues. Trimming took 0 bases from V and 1 from J, leaving 14 bases between them. This chain connects TRBV4-3 to TRBJ2-3, with unresolved D. The receptor's source is a human donor who was either an allogeneic HSCT recipient or a stem cell or donor lymphocyte infusion donor (not recorded which). It is not recorded whose cells these are; they may come from a transplant donor. The specimen was blood, either unsorted or a sorted T cell fraction (not recorded which). The CDR3 nucleotides read TGCGCCAGCAGCCAAGATCTAAGAGCCCGGGGCACAGATACGCAGTATTTT. It yields the protein CASSQDLRARGTDTQYF.